The clone carrying this T cell receptor (beta chain) was recorded a few times. Its antigen is as yet unknown. This entry comes from a study of metastatic and nonmetastatic thyroid tumors. Study-wide context: Repertoire comparisons spanned blood and tumor or nodule tissue from malignant and benign thyroid patients.

The CDR3 spans 16 residues. In germline, CDR1 is MDHEN, CDR2 SYDVKM. Trimming left V 5 bases short and J 4 bases short, with 20 bases between. Original data processing: In papillary thyroid cancer, a distant-metastasis classifier was built using CDR3 differences across clinicopathological groups. TCRdb reanalyzed the PCR reads with MiXCR. The V and J calls shown here were made by TCRdb, not taken from the authors' results. The sample has over 12,000 clones, approximately 30% seen once. Whole-study findings and limits: Malignant thyroid tumors reportedly had TCR beta diversity that was significantly higher than in benign nodules, in blood and tumor.

Each patient came to thyroid surgery without any prior treatment (of any kind). The TCR was taken from a female donor with papillary thyroid cancer or a benign thyroid nodule (not recorded which). Some clones in this sample may be carry-over from other donors' samples. Sequencing was carried out using tumor tissue. The genes are TRBV28 and TRBJ1-2, with TRBD1 as a possible D gene (5 bases). The chain's CDR3 is CASSPSEGRGSYGYTF. In nucleotides, the CDR3 is TGTGCCAGCAGTCCCTCCGAAGGGCGGGGCAGCTATGGCTACACCTTC.